The 3 T cell receptor beta chains presented below share a single source sample, sequenced in a study of PD-1 blockade in mismatch repair-deficient tumors. Produced via immunoSEQ multiplex PCR; TCRdb's table is partial and in-frame only. This repertoire shows about 68,000 clones, approximately 78% found once; its top ten account for roughly 6%. The source was peripheral blood, collected 2 weeks after starting pembrolizumab. The receptor set was obtained from an adult with mismatch repair-deficient cancer.

The V and J genes are TRBV30 and TRBJ1-1; D may be TRBD1 (6 bases). The CDR3 is 13 amino acids. CDR1 GTSNPN and CDR2 SVGIG come from the germline V gene (reference sequence). Trimming left V 1 base short and J 4 bases short, with 10 bases between. CDR3 in amino acids: CAWSGVGATEAFF. The DNA of the CDR3 is TGTGCCTGGAGTGGGGTGGGGGCCACTGAAGCTTTCTTT.

The V and J genes are TRBV25-1 and TRBJ1-2, with no clear D. Trimming removed 1 base at V and 8 bases at J, with 14 bases between. The CDR3 is made up of 14 amino acids. CDR1 and CDR2 (germline): MGHDK, SYGVNS. The CDR3 DNA reads TGTGCCAGCAGTGAATCGGAGGGCATACGCGGCTACACCTTC. Amino acids: CASSESEGIRGYTF.

V usage is TRBV11-3 and J usage is TRBJ1-3, with D uncertain. V shed 7 bases and J shed 4 bases, with 20 bases lying between them. Germline CDR1 reads SGHNT; CDR2 reads YENEEA. This CDR3 has 16 amino acids. CDR3: CASTTLDAGVGNTIYF. The CDR3 DNA reads TGTGCCAGCACCACTCTCGACGCTGGGGTGGGAAACACCATATATTTT.